The 27 T cell receptor beta chains below were found in one sample sequenced in a study of T cells after posttransplantation cyclophosphamide. The naive gate required viable CD3+CD4+ or CD3+CD8+ cells with CCR7+CD45RA+CD45RO-CD95-CD27+CD28+ phenotype. TCRdb keeps only in-frame clones here, not all; method: immunoSEQ multiplex PCR. This table has roughly 30,000 clones, over 80% appearing once. Sequencing was carried out using naive CD4+ T cells sorted from PBMCs. The receptors originated from a woman in her sixties or seventies in good health, CMV-negative, and a related stem cell transplant donor.

J is TRBJ1-5 and V is TRBV28, with 12 positions matching TRBD1. CDR3 length: 16 amino acids. Looked up from germline, CDR1 is MDHEN and CDR2 is SYDVKM. V lost 3 bases to trimming and J lost 6 bases; unmatched junction nucleotides: 6. CDR3 in DNA: TGTGCCAGCAGTTTGTATTGGGGACAGGGGGCTCAGCCCCAGCATTTT. Protein product: CASSLYWGQGAQPQHF.

The chain joins TRBV2 to TRBJ2-1; 10 positions agree with TRBD1. This CDR3 is 14 amino acids long. CDR1 and CDR2 from the germline V gene are SNHLY and FYNNEI. Losses at the gene ends were 7 bases for V and 4 bases for J; bases not matched to a gene: 4. The CDR3 region is CASKGQGSYNEQFF. As DNA, the CDR3 is TGTGCCAGCAAGGGACAGGGGAGTTACAATGAGCAGTTCTTC.

Only one count was recorded for this clone. The chain uses TRBV7-2 and TRBJ1-3; 9 nucleotides match TRBD1. Germline lookup yields CDR1 SGHTA and CDR2 FQGNSA. The V and J ends lost 1 base and 4 bases, in that order; junction bases with no gene match: 5. The CDR3 loop spans 16 amino acids. This chain's CDR3 is CASSLVGTGTGNTIYF. The CDR3 nucleotides read TGTGCCAGCAGCTTAGTAGGGACAGGGACGGGAAACACCATATATTTT.

The chain links TRBV13 to TRBJ2-5; D perhaps matches TRBD1 (6 bases). The CDR3 sequence is 13 residues long. Between the trimmed V and J ends, which lost 6 bases and 6 bases, there was a span of 14 bases. CDR1 is PRHDT and CDR2 is FYEKMQ in the germline V gene (reference sequence). The CDR3 DNA reads TGTGCCAGCAGGGAGACAGGTTCAAAGACCCAGTACTTC. Translated, it gives CASRETGSKTQYF.

The chain is built from TRBV27 and TRBJ1-4, with 7 positions matching TRBD1. This CDR3 comprises 15 residues. J was trimmed by 3 bases and V by 5 bases; bases with no gene match: 6. Per germline, CDR1 MNHEY and CDR2 SMNVEV (reference sequence). The CDR3, as DNA: TGTGCCAGCAGTAAACCGGGACAGCCTAATGAAAAACTGTTTTTT. Protein sequence: CASSKPGQPNEKLFF. Based on the CDR3 plus reference TRBV27 and TRBJ1-4, the full variable domain is EAQVTQNPRYLITVTGKKLTVTCSQNMNHEYMSWYRQDPGLGLRQIYYSMNVEVTDKGDVPEGYKVSRKEKRNFPLILESPSPNQTSLYFCASSKPGQPNEKLFFGSGTQLSVL.

CDR3 bases: TGCGCCAGCAGCTTGTCACTAGCGGGCACAGATACGCAGTATTTT. It translates to CASSLSLAGTDTQYF. The V gene is TRBV5-1, the J gene TRBJ2-3, with TRBD2 identical over 8 bases. The CDR3 contains 15 residues. The germline V gene has CDR1 SGHRS and CDR2 YFSETQ. Trimming removed 1 base from V and 1 base from J; junction bases left unmatched: 2.

This chain connects TRBV28 to TRBJ1-2; 9 positions agree with TRBD1. The length of the CDR3 is 14 residues. V was pared by 6 bases and J by 4 bases, with 6 bases of the junction left unmatched. Germline V gene sequence: CDR1 MDHEN, CDR2 SYDVKM. The DNA for the CDR3 is TGTGCCAGCAGCACCTCGACAGGGGGCTATGGCTACACCTTC. Amino acid sequence: CASSTSTGGYGYTF.

The V call is TRBV6-1, the J call TRBJ2-5; 11 nucleotides agree with TRBD2. Trimming removed 6 bases from V and 5 bases from J; junction bases left unmatched: 8. Germline V lookup: CDR1 MNHNS, CDR2 SASEGT. There are 15 residues in the CDR3. The CDR3 DNA is TGTGCCAGCAGGGCCAATAGCGGGAGGGTTGAGACCCAGTACTTC. This encodes CASRANSGRVETQYF.

V and J are TRBV29-1 and TRBJ1-1; 11 bases map to TRBD1. The V and J ends lost 6 bases and 10 bases, in that order; junction bases with no gene match: 7. From germline, CDR1 is SQVTM and CDR2 ANQGSEA. This CDR3 is 12 amino acids long. In DNA form, the CDR3 reads TGCAGCGTGGGACAGGGGGGGGGTGGAGCTTTCTTT. Encoded protein: CSVGQGGGGAFF. Using reference TRBV29-1 and TRBJ1-1 for the parts outside the CDR3, the full variable domain is SAVISQKPSRDICQRGTSLTIQCQVDSQVTMMFWYRQQPGQSLTLIATANQGSEATYESGFVIDKFPISRPNLTFSTLTVSNMSPEDSSIYLCSVGQGGGGAFFGQGTRLTVV.

The CDR3 spells CASSLSAGVGDTQYF. CDR3 nucleotide sequence: TGTGCCAGCAGCTTATCAGCGGGGGTGGGAGATACGCAGTATTTT. The chain carries TRBV7-2 and TRBJ2-3, with 8 bases identical to TRBD2. From germline, CDR1 is SGHTA and CDR2 FQGNSA. J was trimmed by 5 bases and V by 2 bases; bases with no gene match: 6. CDR3 length: 15 residues.

The count of this clone is one. This sequence joins TRBV5-1 and TRBJ2-2; 8 bases agree with TRBD1. The CDR3 has 15 residues. Germline lookup yields CDR1 SGHRS and CDR2 YFSETQ. V dropped 5 bases and J dropped 3; count of bases not matched to a gene: 6. The DNA for the CDR3 is TGCGCCAGCAGTGCCAAACAGGGGGACACCGGGGAGCTGTTTTTT. Protein product: CASSAKQGDTGELFF.

The CDR3 loop reads CASSVSQNTEAFF. DNA of the CDR3: TGTGCCAGCAGCGTAAGCCAGAACACTGAAGCTTTCTTT. This sequence joins TRBV9 and TRBJ1-1; D ambiguous. The germline gives CDR1 SGDLS, CDR2 YYNGEE. Trimming cost V 1 base and J 1 base, with 5 bases left between them. This CDR3 is built from 13 residues.

The chain employs TRBV5-4 and TRBJ2-5; TRBD2 is a possible D gene (5 bases). The V gene lost 5 bases and the J gene lost 2 bases, with 16 bases spanning the gap. The CDR3 is 15 residues long. Germline CDR1 and CDR2: SGHNT and YYREEE (reference sequence). CDR3 loop: CASSQLGVKQETQYF. The CDR3 region has the DNA TGTGCCAGCAGTCAACTAGGAGTCAAGCAAGAGACCCAGTACTTC.

This chain connects TRBV19 to TRBJ1-2; no definite D call. With 1 base removed from V and 4 bases from J, the gap between germline ends came to 13 bases. Per the germline V gene, CDR1 is LNHDA and CDR2 is SQIVND (reference sequence). The CDR3 extends over 15 amino acids. This CDR3 is CASSIVRQGAYGYTF. CDR3 DNA sequence: TGTGCCAGTAGTATAGTTCGCCAAGGAGCCTATGGCTACACCTTC.

The chain has TRBV5-1 and TRBJ1-4; D call uncertain. The V gene lost 4 bases and the J gene lost 5 bases, with 15 bases spanning the gap. Per the germline V gene, CDR1 is SGHRS and CDR2 is YFSETQ. The CDR3 runs 15 residues. DNA of the CDR3: TGCGCCAGCAGCCCCGCGAGGGCGCAAAATGAAAAACTGTTTTTT. Its translation: CASSPARAQNEKLFF.

CDR3 amino acids: CASSLIRGDEQYF. The CDR3 DNA reads TGCGCCAGCAGTCTAATCAGGGGTGACGAGCAGTACTTC. V usage is TRBV10-1 and J usage is TRBJ2-7; D is possibly TRBD1 (6 bases). The CDR3 covers 13 residues. The V end was cut by 5 bases, the J end by 5 bases, with 13 bases between. The germline V gene has CDR1 WNHNN and CDR2 SYGVQD (reference sequence).

The V call is TRBV11-3, the J call TRBJ1-6; D remains ambiguous. The length of the CDR3 is 14 residues. V was trimmed by 0 bases and J by 8 bases, leaving 8 bases between them. In germline, CDR1 is SGHNT, CDR2 YENEEA. This chain's CDR3 is CASSLDNPDSPLHF. CDR3 coding DNA: TGTGCCAGCAGCTTAGATAATCCTGATTCACCCCTCCACTTT.

This chain joins TRBV4-1 and TRBJ2-7; TRBD2 matches at 13 bases. The V gene's germline CDR1 is MGHRA and CDR2 YSYEKL. CDR3 length: 18 amino acids. Germline trimming cut 4 bases from V and 0 bases from J; bases unmatched to any gene: 9. The CDR3 is CASSLRTSGSESSYEQYF. For the CDR3, the DNA is TGCGCCAGCAGCCTACGGACTAGCGGGAGTGAAAGCTCCTACGAGCAGTACTTC.

The chain uses TRBV7-2 and TRBJ2-2; 14 positions agree with TRBD2. The germline gives CDR1 SGHTA, CDR2 FQGNSA. V trimming: 2 bases; J trimming: 7 bases; junction bases outside the gene matches: 9. CDR3 size: 18 residues. CDR3 coding DNA: TGTGCCAGCAGCTTACTATCCGGGACTAGCGGGAGTGGCGGGGAGCTGTTTTTT. This sequence encodes CASSLLSGTSGSGGELFF.

The chain joins TRBV28 to TRBJ2-7, with D hard to call. Looked up from germline, CDR1 is MDHEN and CDR2 is SYDVKM. Trimming left V 6 bases short and J 6 bases short, with 21 bases between. This CDR3 is 15 amino acids long. The CDR3 sequence: CASRPHGGLEIEQYF. CDR3 in DNA: TGTGCCAGCAGGCCCCACGGCGGCCTAGAGATCGAGCAGTACTTC. Full variable domain (rest looked up from reference TRBV28 and TRBJ2-7): DVKVTQSSRYLVKRTGEKVFLECVQDMDHENMFWYRQDPGLGLRLIYFSYDVKMKEKGDIPEGYSVSREKKERFSLILESASTNQTSMYLCASRPHGGLEIEQYFGPGTRLTVT.

The V call is TRBV6-6, the J call TRBJ2-7; a possible D gene is TRBD1 (5 bases). V lost 6 bases to trimming and J lost 7 bases, with 22 bases between them. Germline-derived CDR1 and CDR2 are MNHNY and SVGAGI (reference sequence). The CDR3 has 15 amino acids. CDR3 in amino acids: CASSAILERGGEQYF. CDR3 DNA: TGTGCCAGCAGCGCCATTCTAGAAAGGGGCGGAGAGCAGTACTTC.

The V gene is TRBV4-3, the J gene TRBJ2-5; possible D gene TRBD1, 5 bases. Germline CDR1 reads LGHNA; CDR2 reads YSLEER. This CDR3 spans 16 amino acids. V was cut by 0 bases and J by 2 bases, with 13 bases left in between. CDR3 in DNA: TGCGCCAGCAGCCAAGAATGGCAACAGGTTCAAGAGACCCAGTACTTC. This encodes CASSQEWQQVQETQYF.

This chain links TRBV7-2 with TRBJ1-1; TRBD1 aligns across 10 bases. There are 14 residues in the CDR3. Looked up from germline, CDR1 is SGHTA and CDR2 is FQGNSA. V shed 6 bases and J 3 bases; nucleotides not matched to a gene: 4. CDR3 nucleotides: TGTGCCAGCAGAAGGGACAGGGGCTACACTGAAGCTTTCTTT. Translated: CASRRDRGYTEAFF.

The V and J genes are TRBV6-5 and TRBJ2-5, with D possibly being TRBD2 (5 bases). Per the germline V gene, CDR1 is MNHEY and CDR2 is SVGAGI. The CDR3 loop spans 14 amino acids. The V and J ends lost 0 bases and 4 bases respectively, with 9 bases between them. CDR3 nucleotide sequence: TGTGCCAGCAGTTACTCGTCGGGAAGAGAGACCCAGTACTTC. Amino acid sequence: CASSYSSGRETQYF.

This chain links TRBV19 with TRBJ1-1; TRBD1 agrees at 12 bases. V trimming: 3 bases; J trimming: 0 bases; junction bases outside the gene matches: 11. Germline-derived CDR1 and CDR2 are LNHDA and SQIVND (reference sequence). The length of the CDR3 is 19 residues. This CDR3 reads CASSMRPGQGARMNTEAFF. The DNA for the CDR3 is TGTGCCAGTAGTATGCGCCCGGGACAGGGGGCGAGGATGAACACTGAAGCTTTCTTT.

This clone has a handful of counts. The chain couples TRBV6-6 to TRBJ1-1; D not resolved. The CDR3 runs to 11 residues. Germline CDR1 MNHNY, CDR2 SVGAGI (reference sequence). Trimming stripped 5 bases from V and 11 bases from J, with 12 bases between. CDR3 region: CASSSREQAFF. Here the CDR3 DNA reads TGTGCCAGCAGTAGTAGGGAGCAGGCTTTCTTT.

The chain links TRBV19 to TRBJ2-7, with unresolved D. From germline, CDR1 is LNHDA and CDR2 SQIVND (reference sequence). Deletions cut 5 bases from V and 1 base from J, with 9 bases between. The CDR3 is 13 amino acids. The CDR3: CASSPLPSYEQYF. Here the CDR3 DNA reads TGTGCCAGTAGTCCCCTACCTTCCTACGAGCAGTACTTC.